This T cell receptor (beta chain) was identified in a study of spatial heterogeneity in lung cancer (dated by TCRdb to the late 2010s). Describing the broader study: Beta-chain transcripts were consistently detected in greater numbers than alpha-chain transcripts, which likely reflected higher beta-chain transcript abundance. In the raw uncorrected reads, each unique combination of TCR and UMI appeared more than ten times on average. In non-small cell lung cancer, the study made a quantitative comparison of TCR alpha and beta repertoires among multiple tumor regions, matched nontumor lung and blood. The study linked features of the TCR repertoire to counts of nonsynonymous mutations, which were determined by whole-exome sequencing of tumor tissue. Both alpha and beta chains were TCR-sequenced in samples taken at surgery, namely 220 tumor regions, around 64 matched nontumor lung samples and around 53 PBMC samples. Study-wide findings and limitations: Ubiquitous expanded tumor TCRs were found in blood more often at tumor resection than at routine follow-up. Additional single-cell paired TCR alpha and beta sequencing was considered necessary to confirm, at a functional level, the hypothesis that regional TCRs recognize regional mutations.

Library preparation used 5' RACE. Sequenced using a NextSeq 500. To allow correction of PCR and sequencing errors, the TCR library protocol tagged every TCR cDNA molecule with a unique molecular identifier. As for the authors' bioinformatics: TCR identification, UMI-based error correction and CDR3 extraction were performed with Decombinator tools. TCRs above a frequency of 2 per 1,000, corresponding to the top 1% of the tumor frequency distribution, were defined as expanded. Renyi diversity was calculated using the R vegan package after each repertoire was subsampled 100 times to 5,000 TCRs. CDR3 similarity networks were constructed using string-kernel similarity of amino acid triplets, with links drawn between CDR3s whose pairwise similarity was above 0.82. TCRdb reprocessed the public reads (quality trimming at Q25 with fastp, clone calling with MiXCR) and kept in-frame beta chains. A single entry per CDR3 protein holds the most common genes and DNA from its merged rows. TCRdb's processing, not the study's, gives the V and J calls here. This sample comprises roughly 36,000 distinct CDR3 sequences, 5.8% of them detected only once. Clones ranked in the top ten supply around a tenth of the sample.

Counted from cysteine to phenylalanine, this CDR3 has 14 amino acids. CDR3 DNA is the only sequence kept; it has 42 bases, read in frame from the first base. At the junction V is shortened by 6 bases and J by 8 bases; bases outside the gene matches: 7. This specimen's time point label, interpreted: sample taken at primary tumor resection. TCR sequencing used whole RNA extracted from tumor and nontumor lung tissue, or from cryopreserved PBMC samples, without cell sorting. The donors were 72 patients from the lung TRACERx cohort who had early-stage, untreated non-small cell lung cancer. Only patients for whom sufficient RNA was available from at least two tumor regions were selected for TCR sequencing. This clonotype was detected many times. Its antigen remains unidentified. There are no base qualities to consult, and no much larger clone falls within one base.

This sample comprised PBMCs, obtained at surgery. This TCR derives from a male donor with early-stage non-small cell lung cancer. The receptor chain draws on TRBV12-3 or TRBV12-4 and TRBJ1-2; TRBD1 fits 12 bases in the junction. The CDR3 reads CASSWDRGQEGYTF. The nucleotides are TGTGCCAGCAGCTGGGACAGGGGGCAGGAAGGCTACACCTTC.